This T cell receptor (beta chain) emerged from a study of regulatory T cells in long-lasting Graves disease. General study results and limits: TRBV28, TRBJ1-2 and TRBJ2-5 emerged as the favored segments in persistent disease.

Described time point: persistent/refractory GD, antithyroid drugs over 5 years with positive TRAb. The TCR library used RNA extracted from PBMCs. Turning to this clonotype: What it binds is unknown.

TCR beta libraries were built with iRepertoire HTBI primers and Arm-PCR of CDR3 regions. From the multiplex PCR reads, TCRdb called clonotypes with MiXCR, one entry per CDR3 protein. This table holds about 460,000 distinct CDR3 sequences, 20% to 25% found once. The CDR3 totals 13 residues. Per germline, CDR1 SEHNR and CDR2 FQNEAQ (reference sequence). Trimming pared 4 bases from V and 6 bases from J, leaving 13 bases between. The sample here was peripheral blood mononuclear cells (PBMCs), taken when the disease was refractory, from a patient treated with antithyroid drugs. The TCR sequence derives from a female donor with Graves disease. The chain employs TRBV7-9 and TRBJ2-7; a weak D match, TRBD2 (5 bases). The CDR3 spells CASSSSQRPEQYF. CDR3 coding DNA: TGTGCCAGCAGCTCTTCCCAGCGGCCCGAGCAGTACTTC.